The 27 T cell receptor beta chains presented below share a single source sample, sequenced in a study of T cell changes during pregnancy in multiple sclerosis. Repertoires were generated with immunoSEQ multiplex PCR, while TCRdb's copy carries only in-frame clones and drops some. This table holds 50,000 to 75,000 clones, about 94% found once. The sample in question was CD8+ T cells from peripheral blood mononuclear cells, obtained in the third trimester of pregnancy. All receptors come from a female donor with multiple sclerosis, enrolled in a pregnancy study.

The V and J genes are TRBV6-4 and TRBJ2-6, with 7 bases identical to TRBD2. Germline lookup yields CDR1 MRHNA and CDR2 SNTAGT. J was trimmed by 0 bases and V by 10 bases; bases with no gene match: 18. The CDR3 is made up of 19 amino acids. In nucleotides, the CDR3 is TGTGCCACCCCGACTCGAAGGGCGGGAGTCATCTCTGGGGCCAACGTCCTGACTTTC. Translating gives CATPTRRAGVISGANVLTF.

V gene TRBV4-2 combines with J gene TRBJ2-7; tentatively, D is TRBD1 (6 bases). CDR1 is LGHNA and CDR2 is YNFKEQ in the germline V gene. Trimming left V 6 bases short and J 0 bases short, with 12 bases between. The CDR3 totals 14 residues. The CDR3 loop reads CASSYGTNSYEQYF. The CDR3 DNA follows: TGTGCCAGCAGTTACGGGACAAACTCCTACGAGCAGTACTTC.

Here the CDR3 reads CASSERAGGEQFF. CDR3 nucleotide sequence: TGTGCCAGCAGTGAACGGGCGGGAGGAGAGCAGTTCTTC. The chain is built from TRBV6-4 and TRBJ2-1; TRBD2 aligns across 8 bases. The CDR3 runs 13 residues. Germline V lookup: CDR1 MRHNA, CDR2 SNTAGT. The V gene end was trimmed by 3 bases and the J gene end by 10 bases; junction bases not matched to a gene: 5.

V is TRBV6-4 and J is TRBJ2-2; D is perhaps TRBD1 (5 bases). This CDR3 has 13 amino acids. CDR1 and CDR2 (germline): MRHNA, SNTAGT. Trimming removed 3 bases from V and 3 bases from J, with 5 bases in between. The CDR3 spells CASSEGDTGELFF. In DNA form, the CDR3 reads TGTGCCAGCAGTGAAGGGGACACCGGGGAGCTGTTTTTT.

CDR3 amino acids: CASSPPITGSYEQYF. The CDR3 DNA sequence: TGTGCCAGCAGCCCCCCAATAACAGGGTCCTACGAGCAGTACTTC. The V call is TRBV7-6, the J call TRBJ2-7; TRBD1 might be the D (6 bases). The CDR3 has 15 residues. In germline, CDR1 is SGHVS, CDR2 FNYEAQ. The ends were cut back, 5 bases at V and 1 base at J, with 15 bases in the middle. The variable domain in full, with the rest retrieved from reference TRBV7-6 and TRBJ2-7, is GAGVSQSPRYKVTKRGQDVALRCDPISGHVSLYWYRQALGQGPEFLTYFNYEAQQDKSGLPNDRFSAERPEGSISTLTIQRTEQRDSAMYRCASSPPITGSYEQYFGPGTRLTVT.

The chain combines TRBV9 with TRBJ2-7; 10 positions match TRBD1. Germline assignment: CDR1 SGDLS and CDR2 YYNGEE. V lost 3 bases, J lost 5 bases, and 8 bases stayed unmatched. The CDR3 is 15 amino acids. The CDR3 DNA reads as TGTGCCAGCAGCGACCGGGACAGGGGCTTAAACGAGCAGTACTTC. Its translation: CASSDRDRGLNEQYF.

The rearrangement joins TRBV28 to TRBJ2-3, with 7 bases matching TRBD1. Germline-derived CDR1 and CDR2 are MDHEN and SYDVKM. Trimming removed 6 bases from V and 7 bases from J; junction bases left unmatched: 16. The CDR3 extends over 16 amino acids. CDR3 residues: CASSPTTGPVWHTQYF. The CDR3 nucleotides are TGTGCCAGCAGCCCAACGACAGGGCCCGTTTGGCATACGCAGTATTTT.

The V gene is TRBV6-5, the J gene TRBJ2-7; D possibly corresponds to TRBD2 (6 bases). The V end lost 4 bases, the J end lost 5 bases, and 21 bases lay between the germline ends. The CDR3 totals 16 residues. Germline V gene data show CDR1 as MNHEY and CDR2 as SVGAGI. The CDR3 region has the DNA TGTGCCAGCAGTTCGACAGCGGGTCCAGGAGGGGACGAGCAGTACTTC. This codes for CASSSTAGPGGDEQYF.

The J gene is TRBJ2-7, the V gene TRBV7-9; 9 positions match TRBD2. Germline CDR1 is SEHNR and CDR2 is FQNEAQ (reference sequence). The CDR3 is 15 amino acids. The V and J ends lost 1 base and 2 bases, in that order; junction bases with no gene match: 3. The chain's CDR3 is CASSLGLAEPYEQYF. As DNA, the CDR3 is TGTGCCAGCAGCTTAGGACTAGCGGAACCCTACGAGCAGTACTTC.

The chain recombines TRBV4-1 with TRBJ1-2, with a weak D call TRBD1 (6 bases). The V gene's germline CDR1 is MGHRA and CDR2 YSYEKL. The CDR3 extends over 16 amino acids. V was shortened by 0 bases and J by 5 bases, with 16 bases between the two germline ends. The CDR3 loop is CASSQDGGSESYGYTF. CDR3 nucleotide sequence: TGCGCCAGCAGCCAAGATGGGGGCAGTGAAAGTTATGGCTACACCTTC.

CDR3 in DNA: TGTGCCTGGGACAATGCCCTAGCTGGTGAGCAGTACTTC. Translating gives CAWDNALAGEQYF. The V call is TRBV30, the J call TRBJ2-7; weak D call: TRBD2 (5 bases). The CDR3 spans 13 residues. V lost 5 bases, J lost 7 bases, and 18 bases lay in between. CDR1 is GTSNPN, CDR2 SVGIG, per germline (reference sequence).

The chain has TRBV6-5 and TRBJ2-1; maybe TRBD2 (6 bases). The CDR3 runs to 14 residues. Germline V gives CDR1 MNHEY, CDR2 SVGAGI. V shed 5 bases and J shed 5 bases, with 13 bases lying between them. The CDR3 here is CASSAERLDNEQFF. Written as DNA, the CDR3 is TGTGCCAGCAGTGCCGAACGACTAGACAATGAGCAGTTCTTC.

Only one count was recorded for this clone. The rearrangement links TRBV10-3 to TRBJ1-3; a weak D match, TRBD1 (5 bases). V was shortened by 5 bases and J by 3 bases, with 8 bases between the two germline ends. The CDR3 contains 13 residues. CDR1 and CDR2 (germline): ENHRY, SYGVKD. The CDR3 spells CAISPGLGNTIYF. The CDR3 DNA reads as TGTGCCATCAGTCCAGGGCTTGGAAACACCATATATTTT.

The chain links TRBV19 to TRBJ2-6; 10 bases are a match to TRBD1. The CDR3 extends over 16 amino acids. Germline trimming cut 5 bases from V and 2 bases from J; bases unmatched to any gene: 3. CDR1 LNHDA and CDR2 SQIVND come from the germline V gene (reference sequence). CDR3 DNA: TGTGCCAGTAGTTTCGGACAGGGGGCTGGGGCCAACGTCCTGACTTTC. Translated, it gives CASSFGQGAGANVLTF. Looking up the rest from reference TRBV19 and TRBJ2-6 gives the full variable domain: DGGITQSPKYLFRKEGQNVTLSCEQNLNHDAMYWYRQDPGQGLRLIYYSQIVNDFQKGDIAEGYSVSREKKESFPLTVTSAQKNPTAFYLCASSFGQGAGANVLTFGAGSRLTVL.

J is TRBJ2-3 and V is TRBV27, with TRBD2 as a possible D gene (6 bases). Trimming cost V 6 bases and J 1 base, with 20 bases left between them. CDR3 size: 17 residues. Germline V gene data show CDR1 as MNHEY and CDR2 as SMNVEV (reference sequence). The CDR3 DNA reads TGTGCCAGCAGGGTACGGGGGAGAGGAGCCCGCACAGATACGCAGTATTTT. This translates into CASRVRGRGARTDTQYF.

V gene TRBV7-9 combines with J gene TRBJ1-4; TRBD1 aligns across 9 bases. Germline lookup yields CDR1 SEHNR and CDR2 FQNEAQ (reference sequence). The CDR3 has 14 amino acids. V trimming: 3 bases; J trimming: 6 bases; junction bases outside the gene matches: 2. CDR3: CASSFRDRDEKLFF. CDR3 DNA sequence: TGTGCCAGCAGCTTCCGGGACAGGGATGAAAAACTGTTTTTT.

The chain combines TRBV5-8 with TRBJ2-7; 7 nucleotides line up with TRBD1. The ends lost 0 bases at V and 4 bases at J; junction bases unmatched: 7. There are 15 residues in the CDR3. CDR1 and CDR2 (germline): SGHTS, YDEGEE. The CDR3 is CASSLGTGLVYEQYF. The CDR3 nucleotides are TGTGCCAGCAGCTTGGGGACAGGATTGGTTTACGAGCAGTACTTC.

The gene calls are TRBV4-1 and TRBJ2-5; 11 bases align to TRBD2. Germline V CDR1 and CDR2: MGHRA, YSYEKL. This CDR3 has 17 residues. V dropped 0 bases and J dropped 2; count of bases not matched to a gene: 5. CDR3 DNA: TGCGCCAGCAGCCAAGAACTAGCGGGAGTAGGGCAAGAGACCCAGTACTTC. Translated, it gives CASSQELAGVGQETQYF.

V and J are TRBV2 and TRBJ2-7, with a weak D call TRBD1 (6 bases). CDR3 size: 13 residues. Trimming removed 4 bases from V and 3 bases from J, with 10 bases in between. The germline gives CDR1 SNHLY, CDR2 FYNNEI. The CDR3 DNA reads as TGTGCCAGCAGTGCCGGCAGGGGCTACGAGCAGTACTTC. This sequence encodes CASSAGRGYEQYF.

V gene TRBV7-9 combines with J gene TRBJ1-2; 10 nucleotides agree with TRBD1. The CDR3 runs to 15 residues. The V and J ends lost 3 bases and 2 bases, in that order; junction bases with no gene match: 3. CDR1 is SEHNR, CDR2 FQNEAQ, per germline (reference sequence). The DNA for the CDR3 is TGTGCCAGCAGCTTCGGACAGGGGGTAAACTATGGCTACACCTTC. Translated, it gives CASSFGQGVNYGYTF.

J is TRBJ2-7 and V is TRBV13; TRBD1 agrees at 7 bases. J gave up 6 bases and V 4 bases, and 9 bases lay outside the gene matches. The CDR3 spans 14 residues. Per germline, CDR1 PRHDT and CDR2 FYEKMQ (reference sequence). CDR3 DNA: TGTGCCAGCAGCTCCCAGGGGGAAACGGGCGAGCAGTACTTC. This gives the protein CASSSQGETGEQYF.

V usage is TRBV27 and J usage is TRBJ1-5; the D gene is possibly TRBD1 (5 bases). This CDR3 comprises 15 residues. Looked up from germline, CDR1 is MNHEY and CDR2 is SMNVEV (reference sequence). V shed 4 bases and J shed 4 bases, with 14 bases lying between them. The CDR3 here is CASSSPGGNNQPQHF. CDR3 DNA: TGTGCCAGCAGTTCCCCCGGGGGGAATAATCAGCCCCAGCATTTT.

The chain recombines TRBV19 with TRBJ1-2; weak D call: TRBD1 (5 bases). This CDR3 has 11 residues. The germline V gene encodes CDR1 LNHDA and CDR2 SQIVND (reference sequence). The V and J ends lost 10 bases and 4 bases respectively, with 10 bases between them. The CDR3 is CATTDSYGYTF. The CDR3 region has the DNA TGTGCCACAACAGACAGCTATGGCTACACCTTC.

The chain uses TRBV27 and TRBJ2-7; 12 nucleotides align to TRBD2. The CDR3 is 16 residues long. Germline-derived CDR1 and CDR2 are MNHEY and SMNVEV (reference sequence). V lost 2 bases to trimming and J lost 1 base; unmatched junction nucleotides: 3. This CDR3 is CASSLGLAGGSYEQYF. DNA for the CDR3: TGTGCCAGCAGTTTAGGTCTAGCGGGAGGGTCCTACGAGCAGTACTTC.

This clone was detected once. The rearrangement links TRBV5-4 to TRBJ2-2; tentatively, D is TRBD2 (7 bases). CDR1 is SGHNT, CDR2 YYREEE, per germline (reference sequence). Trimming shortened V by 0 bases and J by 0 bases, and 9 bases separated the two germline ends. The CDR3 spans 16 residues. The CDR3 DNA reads TGTGCCAGCAGCTTGGGGGGGGGCGCGAACACCGGGGAGCTGTTTTTT. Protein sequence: CASSLGGGANTGELFF.

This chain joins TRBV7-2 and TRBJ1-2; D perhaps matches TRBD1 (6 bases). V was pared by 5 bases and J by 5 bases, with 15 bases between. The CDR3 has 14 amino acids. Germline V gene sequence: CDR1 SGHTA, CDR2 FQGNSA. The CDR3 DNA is TGTGCCAGCAGCGTCACAGGGTTGGAATATGGCTACACCTTC. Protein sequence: CASSVTGLEYGYTF.

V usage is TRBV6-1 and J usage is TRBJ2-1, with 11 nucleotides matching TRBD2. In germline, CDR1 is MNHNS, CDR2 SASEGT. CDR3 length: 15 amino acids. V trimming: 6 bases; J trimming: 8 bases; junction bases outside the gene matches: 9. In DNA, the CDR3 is TGTGCCAGCAGCCTCACTAGCGGGAGTACCGATGAGCAGTTCTTC. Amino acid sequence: CASSLTSGSTDEQFF.